Detailed here is one T cell receptor (beta chain). This record comes from a study of blood T cell repertoires in COVID-19. Study information: Samples taken during acute and convalescent COVID-19 were collected in the United States, Italy and Spain. Sample material is recorded as cDNA or gDNA derived from T cells, B-cell-depleted T cells, or PBMCs.

Original methodology: The assay estimated nucleated cells by amplifying reference gene primers. The protocol was immunoSEQ multiplex PCR, while the TCRdb copy is restricted to in-frame clones and leaves out a portion. V and J calls and clone size are those listed in that table; D and trimming were worked out from the DNA. The top ten clones hold 1.4% of a sample with 130,000 or so clones, roughly 84% of them seen once. V was pared by 7 bases and J by 1 base, with 13 bases between. The CDR3 is 14 amino acids. CDR1 is LNHDA and CDR2 is SQIVND in the germline V gene (reference sequence). Sequencing was done on a sample of peripheral blood. The J gene is TRBJ1-1, the V gene TRBV19; D may be TRBD1 (5 bases). The clonotype originates from a man aged 55 to 70 with acute or convalescent COVID-19. The DNA for the CDR3 is TGTGCCAGTATGTCCGGGGGTAGGAACACTGAAGCTTTCTTT. Amino acids: CASMSGGRNTEAFF.